Described below is a single T cell receptor (beta chain) sequence and its context. Its antigen is undetermined. Each PCR contained spiked-in synthetic TCR analog templates. Using immunoSEQ multiplex PCR, the repertoire was profiled, and TCRdb retains in-frame clones only, with some absent. The data contain under 20,000 clones, about 88% of them singletons. These data belong to a study of PD-L1 blockade in urothelial cancer. At the level of the study: Patients with male sex and bladder-origin urothelial cancer accounted for about 85% of the roughly 29 enrolled. At 3 weeks after treatment start (second dose) and again at 6 weeks, blood was analyzed.

General observations from the study: Blood TCR clonality below the median before treatment was a predictor of better survival.

Time point: pretreatment peripheral blood. The input for sequencing was PBMCs, taken around atezolizumab (anti-PD-L1) treatment. The source is a man aged 65 to 85 with urothelial cancer.

As DNA, the CDR3 is TGTGCCAGCAGTTTATTACAGATTTATGGCTACACCTTC. Protein product: CASSLLQIYGYTF. This chain uses TRBV28 with TRBJ1-2, with D unclear. This CDR3 spans 13 amino acids. Trimming took 1 base from V and 5 from J, leaving 8 bases between them. The germline V gene encodes CDR1 MDHEN and CDR2 SYDVKM.